The present entry profiles one T cell receptor (beta chain) with its context. The entry originates in a study of blood T cell repertoires in COVID-19. Study at large: PBMCs, B-cell-depleted T cells, or T cells were the source of the cDNA or gDNA that made up the material.

The protocol was immunoSEQ multiplex PCR, while the TCRdb copy is restricted to in-frame clones and leaves out a portion. The sample carries about 240,000 clones, about 80% recorded once. The CDR3 length is 16 residues. V gave up 5 bases and J gave up 10 bases; unmatched junction bases: 17. Per the germline V gene, CDR1 is SNHLY and CDR2 is FYNNEI. Sample: peripheral blood. This TCR was sampled from a woman of 80 years or more with acute or convalescent COVID-19. The chain is built from TRBV2 and TRBJ1-2, with TRBD1 identical over 9 bases. CDR3 sequence (DNA): TGTGCCAGCAGTACCGGGACAGGGCCCTCCTTGGGTGACTACACCTTC. Its translation: CASSTGTGPSLGDYTF.